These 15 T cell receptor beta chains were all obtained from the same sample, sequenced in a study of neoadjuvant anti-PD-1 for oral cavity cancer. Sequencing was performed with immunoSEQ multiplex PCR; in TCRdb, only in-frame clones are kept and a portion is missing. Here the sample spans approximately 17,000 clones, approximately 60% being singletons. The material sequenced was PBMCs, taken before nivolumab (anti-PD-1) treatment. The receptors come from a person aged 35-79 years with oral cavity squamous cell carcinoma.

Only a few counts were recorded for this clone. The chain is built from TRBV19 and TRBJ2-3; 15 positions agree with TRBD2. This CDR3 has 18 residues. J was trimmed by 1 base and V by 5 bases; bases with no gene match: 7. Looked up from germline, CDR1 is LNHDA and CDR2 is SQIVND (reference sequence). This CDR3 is CASSRGLAGGRRTDTQYF. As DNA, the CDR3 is TGTGCCAGTAGTCGAGGACTAGCGGGAGGGCGTCGCACAGATACGCAGTATTTT.

CDR3 bases: TGTGCCAGCAGCTTATGGGACAACACTGAAGCTTTCTTT. Amino acids: CASSLWDNTEAFF. The V call is TRBV5-4, the J call TRBJ1-1, with TRBD1 as a possible D gene (5 bases). The CDR3 runs to 13 residues. V shed 2 bases and J shed 2 bases, with 7 bases lying between them. The germline CDR1 and CDR2 sequences are SGHNT and YYREEE (reference sequence).

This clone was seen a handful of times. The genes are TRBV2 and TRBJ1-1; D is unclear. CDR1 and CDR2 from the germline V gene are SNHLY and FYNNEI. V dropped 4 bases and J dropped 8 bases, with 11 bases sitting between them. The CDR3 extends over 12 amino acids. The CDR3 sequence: CASSGSGPEAFF. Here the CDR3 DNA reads TGTGCCAGCAGTGGGTCCGGGCCCGAAGCTTTCTTT. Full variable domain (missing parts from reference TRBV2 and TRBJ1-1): EPEVTQTPSHQVTQMGQEVILRCVPISNHLYFYWYRQILGQKVEFLVSFYNNEISEKSEIFDDQFSVERPDGSNFTLKIRSTKLEDSAMYFCASSGSGPEAFFGQGTRLTVV.

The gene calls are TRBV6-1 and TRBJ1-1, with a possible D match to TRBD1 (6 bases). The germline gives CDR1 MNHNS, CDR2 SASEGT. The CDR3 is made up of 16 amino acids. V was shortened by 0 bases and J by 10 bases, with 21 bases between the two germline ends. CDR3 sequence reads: CASSEAGPVGGRGAFF. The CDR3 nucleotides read TGTGCCAGCAGTGAAGCGGGGCCTGTAGGGGGGCGCGGAGCTTTCTTT.

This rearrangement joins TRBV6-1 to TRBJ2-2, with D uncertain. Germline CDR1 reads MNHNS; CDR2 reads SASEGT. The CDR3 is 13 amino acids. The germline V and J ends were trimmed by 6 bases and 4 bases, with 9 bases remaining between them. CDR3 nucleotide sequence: TGTGCCAGCAGACTCGACCGCACCGGGGAGCTGTTTTTT. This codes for CASRLDRTGELFF.

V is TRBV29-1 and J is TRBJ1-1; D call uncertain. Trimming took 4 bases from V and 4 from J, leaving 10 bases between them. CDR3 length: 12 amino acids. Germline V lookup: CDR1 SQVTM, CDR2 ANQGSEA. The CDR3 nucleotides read TGCAGCGTTGCACGCCAGTCCACTGAAGCTTTCTTT. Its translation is CSVARQSTEAFF.

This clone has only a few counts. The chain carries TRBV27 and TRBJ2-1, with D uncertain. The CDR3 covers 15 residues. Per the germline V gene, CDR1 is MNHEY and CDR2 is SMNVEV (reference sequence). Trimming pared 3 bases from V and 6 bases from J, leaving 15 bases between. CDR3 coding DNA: TGTGCCAGCAGTTTTGGCCCTCAGTCGGGCAATGAGCAGTTCTTC. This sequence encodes CASSFGPQSGNEQFF.

CDR3 protein: CASSPGVTYEQYF. The DNA for the CDR3 is TGTGCCAGCAGCCCAGGGGTTACCTACGAGCAGTACTTC. The chain recombines TRBV9 with TRBJ2-7; D possibly corresponds to TRBD1 (6 bases). V was clipped by 4 bases and J by 2 bases, with 10 bases between them. This CDR3 comprises 13 residues. In germline, CDR1 is SGDLS, CDR2 YYNGEE.

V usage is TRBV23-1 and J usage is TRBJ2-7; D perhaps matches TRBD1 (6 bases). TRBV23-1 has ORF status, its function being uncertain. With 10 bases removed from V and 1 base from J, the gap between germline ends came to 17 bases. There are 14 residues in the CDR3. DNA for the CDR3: TGCGCCATCCCGACAGGAACACCTTCCTACGAGCAGTACTTC. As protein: CAIPTGTPSYEQYF.

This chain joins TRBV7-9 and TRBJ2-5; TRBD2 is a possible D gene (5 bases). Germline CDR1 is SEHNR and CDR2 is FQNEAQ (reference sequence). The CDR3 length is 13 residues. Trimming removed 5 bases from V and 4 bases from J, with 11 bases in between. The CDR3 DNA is TGTGCCAGCAGCCCGGACTTGGGAGAGACCCAGTACTTC. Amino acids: CASSPDLGETQYF.

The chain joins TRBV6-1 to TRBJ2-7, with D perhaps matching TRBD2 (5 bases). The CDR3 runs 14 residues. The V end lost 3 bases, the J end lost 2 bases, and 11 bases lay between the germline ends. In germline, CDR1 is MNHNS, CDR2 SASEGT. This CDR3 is CASSEVRGTYEQYF. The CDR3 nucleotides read TGTGCCAGCAGTGAGGTCCGGGGAACCTACGAGCAGTACTTC.

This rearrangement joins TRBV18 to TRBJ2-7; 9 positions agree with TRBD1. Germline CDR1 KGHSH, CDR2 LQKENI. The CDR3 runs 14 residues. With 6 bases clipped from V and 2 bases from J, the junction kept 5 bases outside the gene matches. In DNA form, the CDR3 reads TGTGCCAGCTCCGCCACAGGGGGCACCTACGAGCAGTACTTC. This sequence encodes CASSATGGTYEQYF. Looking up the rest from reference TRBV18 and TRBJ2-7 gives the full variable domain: NAGVMQNPRHLVRRRGQEARLRCSPMKGHSHVYWYRQLPEEGLKFMVYLQKENIIDESGMPKERFSAEFPKEGPSILRIQQVVRGDSAAYFCASSATGGTYEQYFGPGTRLTVT.

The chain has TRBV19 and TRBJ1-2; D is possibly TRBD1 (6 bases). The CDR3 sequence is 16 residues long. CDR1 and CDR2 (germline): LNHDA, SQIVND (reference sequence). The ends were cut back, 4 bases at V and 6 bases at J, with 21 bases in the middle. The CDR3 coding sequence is TGTGCCAGTAGTACGACAGGTTCGACGGGGCGGGATGGCTACACCTTC. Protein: CASSTTGSTGRDGYTF.

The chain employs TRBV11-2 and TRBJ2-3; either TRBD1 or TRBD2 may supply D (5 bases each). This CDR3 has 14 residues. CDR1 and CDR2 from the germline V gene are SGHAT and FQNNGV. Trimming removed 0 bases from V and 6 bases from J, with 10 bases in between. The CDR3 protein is CASSLEGPQDTQYF. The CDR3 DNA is TGTGCCAGCAGCTTAGAGGGACCCCAGGATACGCAGTATTTT.

The CDR3 here is CASSERTYRGEKLFF. CDR3 DNA sequence: TGTGCCAGCAGCGAAAGGACATACAGGGGGGAAAAACTGTTTTTT. The rearrangement links TRBV25-1 to TRBJ1-4; 8 positions match TRBD1. Unmatched junction bases numbered 11, after V lost 6 bases and J lost 8 bases. CDR1 is MGHDK and CDR2 is SYGVNS in the germline V gene. This CDR3 has 15 residues.